The clone carrying this T cell receptor beta chain was detected a few times. Its target is not known. Trimming removed 4 bases from V and 6 bases from J; junction bases left unmatched: 11. The CDR3 contains 16 residues. Per the germline V gene, CDR1 is SGHAT and CDR2 is FQDESV (reference sequence). Overnight CMV lysate stimulation of fresh PBMCs defined donor CMV status by CD4+ IFNgamma. The beta constant-region primer was an equimolar mix of two oligonucleotides covering TRBC1 and TRBC2. Ligated cDNA was amplified by four rounds of PCR with nested alpha and beta constant-region primers and SP2. A 12-nucleotide UMI and the SP2 primer were added to the cDNA 3' end by oligonucleotide ligation. MiXCR was run by TCRdb on the UMI-ligation and nested PCR reads, yielding one entry per CDR3 protein. The repertoire has around 110,000 distinct CDR3 sequences, about 36% of them found once; the top ten carry roughly 0.86%.

These data belong to a study of naive and memory T cell subsets. The study's findings and limits: Over 90% of naive TCR sequences appeared only once after error correction, unlike memory subsets. Gini index rose across naive, CM, EM and EMRA in CD4 and CD8.

The sample was central memory CD4+ T cells from blood. This receptor was taken from a human donor in good health. The gene calls are TRBV11-1 and TRBJ2-1, with 8 bases identical to TRBD2. The CDR3, as DNA: TGTGCCAGCAGCTCCACCATACGACTAGCGAGCAATGAGCAGTTCTTC. As protein: CASSSTIRLASNEQFF.